A single TCR beta chain is shown here with its context. The data belong to a study of cytomegalovirus exposure and HLA in healthy donors. The trim removed 2 bases at V and 5 bases at J, leaving 12 bases unmatched. The CDR3 extends over 16 amino acids. Germline CDR1 reads SGHDT; CDR2 reads YYEEEE. The PCR ran on 60 Vbeta and 13 Jbeta primers. Method: immunoSEQ multiplex PCR; TCRdb's copy keeps in-frame clones and lacks some. The data show about 110,000 clones, roughly 70% seen once. The receptor's source is a middle-aged woman in good health and CMV-seropositive. The specimen sequenced was PBMCs. The chain has TRBV5-6 and TRBJ1-2; 7 positions match TRBD1. CDR3 coding DNA: TGTGCCAGCAGCTTTTGGGCTGACAGGGACGTATATGGCTACACCTTC. Translation: CASSFWADRDVYGYTF.